This is a list of T cell receptor beta chains from one sample in a study of T cell repertoires and HLA-DP antigens. Libraries were prepared by immunoSEQ multiplex PCR; TCRdb keeps only in-frame clonotypes and omits some of them. The profile shows approximately 90,000 clones, roughly 86% of them singletons. No antigens are known for them. The sequenced material came from CD4+ T cells from PBMCs. These receptor sequences come from a man in his fifties or sixties in good health and CMV-seronegative. Each CDR3 is given with its conserved first and last residue. D genes are given only for firm matches. Size is omitted from some rows. Given values are once, few, many or a class for expanded clones.

D	size	V	J	DNA	CDR3
TRBD1	NA	TRBV9	TRBJ1-3	TGTGCCAGCAGCGTAGAAGGACAGGGGGCTGGAAACACCATATATTTT	CASSVEGQGAGNTIYF
TRBD2	NA	TRBV5-4	TRBJ2-7	TGTGCCAGCAGCTTGGGGGGACTAGCGGGAGGATGGCAGTACTTC	CASSLGGLAGGWQYF
NA	NA	TRBV30	TRBJ1-1	TGTGCCTGGAGTGTGGGGACACTGAACACTGAAGCTTTCTTT	CAWSVGTLNTEAFF
NA	NA	TRBV25-1	TRBJ1-2	TGTGCCAGCAGTGAAGGGGGAGTGTGGTATGGCTACACCTTC	CASSEGGVWYGYTF
NA	few	TRBV7-2	TRBJ1-4	TGTGCCAGCAGCTGGGACCCGACTAGTGGTGAAAAACTGTTTTTT	CASSWDPTSGEKLFF
NA	NA	TRBV10-1	TRBJ2-5	TGCGCCAGCAGTCCTTCGACCTCTCAGTTGACCCAGTACTTC	CASSPSTSQLTQYF
NA	NA	TRBV14	TRBJ2-3	TGTGCCAGCAGCCAAGATCTTGCCGATACGCAGTATTTT	CASSQDLADTQYF
NA	NA	TRBV6-5	TRBJ2-1	TGTGCCAGCAGTTACTCGGGGAGCTCCTACAATGAGCAGTTCTTC	CASSYSGSSYNEQFF
TRBD2	NA	TRBV9	TRBJ2-3	TGTGCCAGCAGTCGCGACGGGGGGGTGGCAGATACGCAGTATTTT	CASSRDGGVADTQYF
TRBD1	NA	TRBV5-1	TRBJ2-7	TGCGCCAGCAGCTTGGTCACCGGGACAGTACTAACCTACGAGCAGTACTTC	CASSLVTGTVLTYEQYF
NA	NA	TRBV9	TRBJ1-2	TGTGCCAGCAGCGTGGGCGGGGGAGAGGGCTATGGCTACACCTTC	CASSVGGGEGYGYTF
NA	NA	TRBV15	TRBJ1-2	TGTGCCACCAGCAGAGGGCCCCCTCGGGGGAGGTCAGGAGGCTACACCTTC	CATSRGPPRGRSGGYTF
NA	NA	TRBV4-1	TRBJ1-1	TGCGCCAGCAGCCAAGGCAGTCTCTTCAACACTGAAGCTTTCTTT	CASSQGSLFNTEAFF
NA	NA	TRBV28	TRBJ1-4	TGTGCCAGCACCAGTATCACTTCAACTAATGAAAAACTGTTTTTT	CASTSITSTNEKLFF
TRBD1	once	TRBV6-6	TRBJ2-7	TGTGCCAGCAGTTCGACAGGGGGAACCTACGAGCAGTACTTC	CASSSTGGTYEQYF
TRBD1	NA	TRBV4-3	TRBJ1-5	TGCGCCAGCAGCCAAGACTGGACAGGGAATCAGCCCCAGCATTTT	CASSQDWTGNQPQHF
NA	NA	TRBV30	TRBJ2-5	TGTGCCTGGAACAAGGCGGCATATCCCCAAGAGACCCAGTACTTC	CAWNKAAYPQETQYF
NA	NA	TRBV30	TRBJ1-2	TGTGCCTGGATAGGGCAGCCTCTCGGGGGCTACACCTTC	CAWIGQPLGGYTF
NA	medium-sized	TRBV19	TRBJ2-7	TGTGCCAGTAGTATTAGGGGCCGACCCTACGAGCAGTACTTC	CASSIRGRPYEQYF
TRBD1	NA	TRBV6-5	TRBJ2-1	TGTGCCAGCAGTTATGGGACAGAGTCCTACAATGAGCAGTTCTTC	CASSYGTESYNEQFF
NA	NA	TRBV28	TRBJ1-5	TGTGCCAGCAGCATGGCCGGGACAACAAATCAGCCCCAGCATTTT	CASSMAGTTNQPQHF
NA	NA	TRBV7-2	TRBJ2-5	TGTGCCAGCAGCCAAGCGAGGCAAGAGACCCAGTACTTC	CASSQARQETQYF
NA	NA	TRBV2	TRBJ1-1	TGTGCCAGCGGACGGGGGAACACTGAAGCTTTCTTT	CASGRGNTEAFF
TRBD2	NA	TRBV2	TRBJ2-2	TGTGCCAGCGGAAAACTAGCGGGCAACACCGGGGAGCTGTTTTTT	CASGKLAGNTGELFF
NA	NA	TRBV7-2	TRBJ2-3	TGTGCCAGCAGCTTAAGGGCCGGCGGGAACACAGATACGCAGTATTTT	CASSLRAGGNTDTQYF
NA	NA	TRBV5-1	TRBJ1-1	TGCGCCAGCAGCGCCTTCACAGGGCAGGATGAAGCTTTCTTT	CASSAFTGQDEAFF
NA	NA	TRBV28	TRBJ2-3	TGTGCCCTGGGGAGGAAGTTGCGGACAGATACGCAGTATTTT	CALGRKLRTDTQYF
TRBD2	NA	TRBV15	TRBJ2-7	TGTGCCACCAGCATTGCGGGGGGGTCCTACGAGCAGTACTTC	CATSIAGGSYEQYF
NA	NA	TRBV9	TRBJ1-1	TGTGCCAGCAGCCCCCTCGGAGGAATGAACACTGAAGCTTTCTTT	CASSPLGGMNTEAFF
NA	NA	TRBV7-2	TRBJ2-2	TGTGCCAGCACCGTAACCCCAGGGATCACCGGGGAGCTGTTTTTT	CASTVTPGITGELFF
NA	NA	TRBV6-5	TRBJ2-2	TGTGCCAGCAGTACCGGGGGTGGCGGGGAGCTGTTTTTT	CASSTGGGGELFF
NA	NA	TRBV13	TRBJ2-2	TGTGCCAGCAGCCCCCGTCTCATTGCGTTCGGGAACACCGGGGAGCTGTTTTTT	CASSPRLIAFGNTGELFF